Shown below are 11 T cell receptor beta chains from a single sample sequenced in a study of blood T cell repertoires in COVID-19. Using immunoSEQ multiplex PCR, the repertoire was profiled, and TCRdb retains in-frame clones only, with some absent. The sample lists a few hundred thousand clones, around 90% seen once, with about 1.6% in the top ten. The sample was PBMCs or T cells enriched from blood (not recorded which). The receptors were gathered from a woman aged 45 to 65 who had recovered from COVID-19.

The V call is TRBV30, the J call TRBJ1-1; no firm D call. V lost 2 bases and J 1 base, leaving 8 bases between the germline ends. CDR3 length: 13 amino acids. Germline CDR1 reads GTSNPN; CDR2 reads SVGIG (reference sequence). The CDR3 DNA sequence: TGTGCCTGGAGTTTCGGAGGGAACACTGAAGCTTTCTTT. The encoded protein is CAWSFGGNTEAFF.

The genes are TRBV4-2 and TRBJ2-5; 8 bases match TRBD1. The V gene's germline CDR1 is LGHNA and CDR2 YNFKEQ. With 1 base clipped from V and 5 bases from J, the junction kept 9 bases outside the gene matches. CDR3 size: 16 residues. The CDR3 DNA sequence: TGTGCCAGCAGCCAAGTGGGGCCAGGGGGCCTTGAGACCCAGTACTTC. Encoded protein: CASSQVGPGGLETQYF.

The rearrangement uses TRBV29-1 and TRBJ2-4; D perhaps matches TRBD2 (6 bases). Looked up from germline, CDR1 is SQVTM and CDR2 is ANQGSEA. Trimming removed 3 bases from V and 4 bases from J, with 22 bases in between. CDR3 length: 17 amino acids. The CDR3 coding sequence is TGCAGCGTTGATGGTCGGGTTTTGGCGGGGTCGAAAAACATTCAGTACTTC. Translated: CSVDGRVLAGSKNIQYF.

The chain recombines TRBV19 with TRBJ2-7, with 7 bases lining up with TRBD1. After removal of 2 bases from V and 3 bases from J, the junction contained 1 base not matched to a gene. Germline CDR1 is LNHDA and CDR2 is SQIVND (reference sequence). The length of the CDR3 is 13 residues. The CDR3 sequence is CASSIRQGYEQYF. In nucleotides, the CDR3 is TGTGCCAGTAGTATACGACAGGGCTACGAGCAGTACTTC.

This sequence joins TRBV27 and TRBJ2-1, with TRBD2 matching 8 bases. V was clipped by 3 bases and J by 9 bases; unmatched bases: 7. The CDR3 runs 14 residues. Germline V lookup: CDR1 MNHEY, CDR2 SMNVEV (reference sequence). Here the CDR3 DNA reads TGTGCCAGCAGTTTTGGCGGGAGGTGGAGTGAGCAGTTCTTC. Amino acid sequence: CASSFGGRWSEQFF.

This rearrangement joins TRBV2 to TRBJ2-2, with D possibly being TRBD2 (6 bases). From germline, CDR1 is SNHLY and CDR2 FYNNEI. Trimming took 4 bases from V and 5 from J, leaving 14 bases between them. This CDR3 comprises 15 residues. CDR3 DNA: TGTGCCAGCAGTGCGCGATTGGGGGGTACCGGGGAGCTGTTTTTT. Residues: CASSARLGGTGELFF. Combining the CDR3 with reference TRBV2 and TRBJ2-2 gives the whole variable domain EPEVTQTPSHQVTQMGQEVILRCVPISNHLYFYWYRQILGQKVEFLVSFYNNEISEKSEIFDDQFSVERPDGSNFTLKIRSTKLEDSAMYFCASSARLGGTGELFFGEGSRLTVL.

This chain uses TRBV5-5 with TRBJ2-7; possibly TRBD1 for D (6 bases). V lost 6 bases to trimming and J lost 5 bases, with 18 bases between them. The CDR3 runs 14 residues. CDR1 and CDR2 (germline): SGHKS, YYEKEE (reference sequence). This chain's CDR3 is CASTPVGAPDEQYF. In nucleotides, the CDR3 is TGTGCCAGCACCCCAGTGGGGGCCCCTGACGAGCAGTACTTC.

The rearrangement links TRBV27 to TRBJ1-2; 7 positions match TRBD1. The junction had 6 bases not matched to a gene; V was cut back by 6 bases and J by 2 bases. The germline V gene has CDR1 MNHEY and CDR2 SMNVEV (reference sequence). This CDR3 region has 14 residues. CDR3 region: CASRTAGGNYGYTF. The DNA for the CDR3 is TGTGCCAGCAGAACGGCAGGGGGGAACTATGGCTACACCTTC.

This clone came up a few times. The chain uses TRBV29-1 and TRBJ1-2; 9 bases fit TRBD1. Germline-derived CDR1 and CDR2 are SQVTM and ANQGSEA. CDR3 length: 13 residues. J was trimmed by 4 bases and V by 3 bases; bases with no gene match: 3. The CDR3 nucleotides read TGCAGCGTTGAGGAGACAGGGGGCTATGGCTACACCTTC. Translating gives CSVEETGGYGYTF. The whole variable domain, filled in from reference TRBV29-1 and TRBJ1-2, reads SAVISQKPSRDICQRGTSLTIQCQVDSQVTMMFWYRQQPGQSLTLIATANQGSEATYESGFVIDKFPISRPNLTFSTLTVSNMSPEDSSIYLCSVEETGGYGYTFGSGTRLTVV.

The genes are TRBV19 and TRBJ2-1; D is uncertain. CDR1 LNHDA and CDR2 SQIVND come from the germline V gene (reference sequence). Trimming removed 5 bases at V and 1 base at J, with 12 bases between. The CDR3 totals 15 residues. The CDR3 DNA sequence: TGTGCCAGTAGTCTCAGCAGGCGATCCTACAATGAGCAGTTCTTC. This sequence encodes CASSLSRRSYNEQFF.

The CDR3 region is CASSSQAGSRHEQYF. In nucleotides, the CDR3 is TGTGCCAGCAGTTCTCAAGCGGGATCTAGACACGAGCAGTACTTC. The chain has TRBV6-5 and TRBJ2-7; 7 positions agree with TRBD2. V lost 4 bases and J lost 5; bases outside the gene matches: 11. The V gene's germline CDR1 is MNHEY and CDR2 SVGAGI. This CDR3 is 15 amino acids long.